This T cell receptor (beta chain) emerged from a study of blood T cell repertoires in COVID-19. TCRdb keeps only in-frame clones here, not all; method: immunoSEQ multiplex PCR. The sample has roughly 410,000 clones; 75% to 90% are singletons. The sample taken for sequencing was peripheral blood. This TCR was sampled from a woman aged 35 to 49 with COVID-19, enrolled during active disease.

The CDR3, as DNA: TGTGCCAGCAGTCAACTAGCGGGCCCCTACGAGCAGTACTTC. This gives the protein CASSQLAGPYEQYF. The V gene is TRBV6-6, the J gene TRBJ2-7, with 9 bases matching TRBD2. The J segment lost 2 bases and the V segment lost 5 bases, leaving 4 bases of the junction unmatched. The CDR3 has 14 residues. CDR1 is MNHNY, CDR2 SVGAGI, per germline (reference sequence).